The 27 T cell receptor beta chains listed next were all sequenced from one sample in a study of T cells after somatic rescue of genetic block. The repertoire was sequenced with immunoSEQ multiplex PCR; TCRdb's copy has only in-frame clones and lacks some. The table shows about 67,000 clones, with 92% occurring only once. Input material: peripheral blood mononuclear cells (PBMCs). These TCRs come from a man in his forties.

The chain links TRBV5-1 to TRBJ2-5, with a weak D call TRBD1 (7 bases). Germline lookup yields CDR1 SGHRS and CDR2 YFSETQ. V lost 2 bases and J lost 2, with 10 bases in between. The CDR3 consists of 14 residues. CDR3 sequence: CASSFQGGQETQYF. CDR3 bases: TGCGCCAGCAGCTTTCAGGGGGGACAAGAGACCCAGTACTTC.

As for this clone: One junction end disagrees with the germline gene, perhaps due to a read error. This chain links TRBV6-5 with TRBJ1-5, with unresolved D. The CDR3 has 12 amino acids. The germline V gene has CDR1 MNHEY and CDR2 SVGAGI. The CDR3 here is CAISGGNQPQHF. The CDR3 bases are TGTGCCATCAGTGGGGGCAATCAGCCCCAGCATTTT.

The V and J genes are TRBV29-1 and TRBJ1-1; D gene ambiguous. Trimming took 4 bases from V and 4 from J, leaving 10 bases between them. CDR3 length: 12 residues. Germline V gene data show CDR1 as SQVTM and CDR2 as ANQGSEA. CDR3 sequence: CSVGGLGTEAFF. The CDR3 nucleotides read TGCAGCGTTGGGGGTTTGGGCACTGAAGCTTTCTTT.

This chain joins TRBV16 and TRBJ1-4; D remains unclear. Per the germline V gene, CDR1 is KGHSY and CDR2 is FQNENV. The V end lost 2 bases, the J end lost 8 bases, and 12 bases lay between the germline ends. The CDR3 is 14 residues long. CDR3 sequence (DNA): TGTGCCAGCAGCCAAGGAGCGGCAGTCGAAAAACTGTTTTTT. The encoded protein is CASSQGAAVEKLFF.

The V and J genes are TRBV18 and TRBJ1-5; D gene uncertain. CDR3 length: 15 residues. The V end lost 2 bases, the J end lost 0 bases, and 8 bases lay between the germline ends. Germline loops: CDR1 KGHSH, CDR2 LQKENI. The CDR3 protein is CASSPSADSNQPQHF. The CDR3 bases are TGTGCCAGCTCACCATCCGCGGATAGCAATCAGCCCCAGCATTTT.

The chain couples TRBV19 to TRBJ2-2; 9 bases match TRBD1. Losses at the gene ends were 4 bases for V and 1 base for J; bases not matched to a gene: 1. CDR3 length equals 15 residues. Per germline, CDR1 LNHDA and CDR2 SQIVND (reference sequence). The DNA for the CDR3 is TGTGCCAGTAGTACGGGACAGGGGAACACCGGGGAGCTGTTTTTT. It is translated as CASSTGQGNTGELFF.

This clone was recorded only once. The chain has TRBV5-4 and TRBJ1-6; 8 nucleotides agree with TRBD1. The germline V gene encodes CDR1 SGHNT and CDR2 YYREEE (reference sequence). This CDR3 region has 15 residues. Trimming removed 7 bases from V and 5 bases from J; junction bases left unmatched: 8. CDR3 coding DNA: TGTGCCAGCCGACGAATGGACAGGGATAATTCACCCCTCCACTTT. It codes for CASRRMDRDNSPLHF.

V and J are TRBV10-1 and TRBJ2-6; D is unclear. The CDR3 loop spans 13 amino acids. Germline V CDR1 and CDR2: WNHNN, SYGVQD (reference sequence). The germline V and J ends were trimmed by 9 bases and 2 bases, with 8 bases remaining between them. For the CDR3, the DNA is TGCGCCAGTGGGGATCCTGGGGCCAACGTCCTGACTTTC. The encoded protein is CASGDPGANVLTF.

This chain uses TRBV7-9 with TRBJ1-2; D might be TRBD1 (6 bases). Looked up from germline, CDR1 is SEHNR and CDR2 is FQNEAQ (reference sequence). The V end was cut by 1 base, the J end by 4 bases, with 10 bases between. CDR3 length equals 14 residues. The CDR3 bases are TGTGCCAGCAGCTTAGTGGGGACAATCTATGGCTACACCTTC. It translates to CASSLVGTIYGYTF.

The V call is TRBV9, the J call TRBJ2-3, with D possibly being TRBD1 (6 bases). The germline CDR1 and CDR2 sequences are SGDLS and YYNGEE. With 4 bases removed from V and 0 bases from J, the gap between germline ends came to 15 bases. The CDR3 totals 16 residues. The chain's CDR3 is CASSPTGTTSTDTQYF. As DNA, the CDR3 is TGTGCCAGCAGCCCAACCGGGACAACTAGCACAGATACGCAGTATTTT.

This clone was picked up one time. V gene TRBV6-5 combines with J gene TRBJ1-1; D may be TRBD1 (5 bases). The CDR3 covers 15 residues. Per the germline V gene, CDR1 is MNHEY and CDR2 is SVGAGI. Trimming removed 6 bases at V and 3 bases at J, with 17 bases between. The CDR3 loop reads CASRNSFGGDTEAFF. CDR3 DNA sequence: TGTGCCAGCAGAAACTCATTCGGGGGGGACACTGAAGCTTTCTTT.

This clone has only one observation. CDR3 sequence reads: CASGLVLDRDPYEQYF. In DNA, the CDR3 is TGTGCTAGTGGTTTGGTACTGGACAGGGATCCCTACGAGCAGTACTTC. The chain combines TRBV12-5 with TRBJ2-7, with TRBD1 matching 8 bases. The CDR3 runs to 16 residues. V lost 0 bases to trimming and J lost 2 bases; unmatched junction nucleotides: 6. Germline CDR1 is LGHNT and CDR2 is FRNRAP.

The CDR3 region is CASRGAGTGNTGELFF. The CDR3 bases are TGCGCCAGCAGGGGTGCCGGGACAGGGAACACCGGGGAGCTGTTTTTT. This chain links TRBV4-3 with TRBJ2-2, with TRBD1 matching over 8 bases. The CDR3 is made up of 16 amino acids. Per the germline V gene, CDR1 is LGHNA and CDR2 is YSLEER. J was trimmed by 1 base and V by 6 bases; bases with no gene match: 7.

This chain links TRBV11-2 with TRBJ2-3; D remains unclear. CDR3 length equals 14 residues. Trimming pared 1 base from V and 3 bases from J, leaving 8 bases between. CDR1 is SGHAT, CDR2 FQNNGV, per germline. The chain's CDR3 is CASSLVISTDTQYF. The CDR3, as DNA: TGTGCCAGCAGCTTAGTGATATCGACAGATACGCAGTATTTT. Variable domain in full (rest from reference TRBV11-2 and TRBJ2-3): EAGVAQSPRYKIIEKRQSVAFWCNPISGHATLYWYQQILGQGPKLLIQFQNNGVVDDSQLPKDRFSAERLKGVDSTLKIQPAKLEDSAVYLCASSLVISTDTQYFGPGTRLTVL.

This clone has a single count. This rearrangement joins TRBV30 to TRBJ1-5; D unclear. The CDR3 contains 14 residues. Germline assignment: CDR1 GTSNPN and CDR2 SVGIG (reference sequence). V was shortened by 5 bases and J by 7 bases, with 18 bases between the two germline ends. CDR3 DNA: TGTGCCTGGGGGGAGGGTTTGACGCGCCAGCCCCAGCATTTT. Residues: CAWGEGLTRQPQHF.

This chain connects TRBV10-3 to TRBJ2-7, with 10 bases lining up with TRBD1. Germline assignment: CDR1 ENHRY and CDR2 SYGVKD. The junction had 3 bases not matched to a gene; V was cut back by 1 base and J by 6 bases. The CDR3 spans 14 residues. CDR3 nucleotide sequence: TGTGCCATCAGTGAGTGGGACAGGGGCCCCGAGCAGTACTTC. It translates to CAISEWDRGPEQYF.

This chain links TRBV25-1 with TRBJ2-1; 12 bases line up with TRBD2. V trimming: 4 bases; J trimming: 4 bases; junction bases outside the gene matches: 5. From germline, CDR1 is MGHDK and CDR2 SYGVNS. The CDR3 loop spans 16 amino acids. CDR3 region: CASSGTSGENYNEQFF. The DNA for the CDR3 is TGTGCCAGCAGTGGGACTAGCGGGGAGAATTACAATGAGCAGTTCTTC.

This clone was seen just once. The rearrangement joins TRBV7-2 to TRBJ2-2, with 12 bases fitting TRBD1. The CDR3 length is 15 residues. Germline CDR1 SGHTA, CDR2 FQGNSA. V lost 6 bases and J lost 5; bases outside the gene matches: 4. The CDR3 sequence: CASRGTGGLTGELFF. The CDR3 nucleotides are TGTGCCAGCAGAGGGACAGGGGGCTTAACCGGGGAGCTGTTTTTT.

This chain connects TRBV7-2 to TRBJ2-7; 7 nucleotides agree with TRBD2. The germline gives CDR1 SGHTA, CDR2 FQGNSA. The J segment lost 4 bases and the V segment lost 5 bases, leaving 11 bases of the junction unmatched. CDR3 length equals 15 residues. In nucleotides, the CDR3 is TGTGCCAGCAGCCCAAATCTGGGAGGGAAGTACGAGCAGTACTTC. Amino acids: CASSPNLGGKYEQYF.

CDR3 sequence (DNA): TGTGCCAGCTCACCACCGGCCAGGGGGACCACCGGGGAGCTGTTTTTT. It yields the protein CASSPPARGTTGELFF. The V gene is TRBV18, the J gene TRBJ2-2, with 7 positions matching TRBD1. There are 16 residues in the CDR3. The germline V gene encodes CDR1 KGHSH and CDR2 LQKENI. Trimming at V came to 0 bases and at J to 4 bases, leaving 5 bases not matched to a gene.

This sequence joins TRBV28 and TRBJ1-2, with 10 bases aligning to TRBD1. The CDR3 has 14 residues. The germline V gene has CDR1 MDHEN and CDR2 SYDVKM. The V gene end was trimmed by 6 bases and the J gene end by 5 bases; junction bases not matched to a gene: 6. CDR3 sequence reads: CASRRQGARYGYTF. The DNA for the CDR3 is TGTGCCAGCAGGAGACAGGGGGCGCGGTATGGCTACACCTTC.

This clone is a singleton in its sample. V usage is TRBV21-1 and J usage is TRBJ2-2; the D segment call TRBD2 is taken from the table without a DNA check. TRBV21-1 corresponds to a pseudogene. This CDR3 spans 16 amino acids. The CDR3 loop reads CARDPPGGDRPGELFF. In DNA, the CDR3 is TGTGCCAGGGATCCGCCGGGGGGAGACAGGCCCGGGGAGCTGTTTTTT.

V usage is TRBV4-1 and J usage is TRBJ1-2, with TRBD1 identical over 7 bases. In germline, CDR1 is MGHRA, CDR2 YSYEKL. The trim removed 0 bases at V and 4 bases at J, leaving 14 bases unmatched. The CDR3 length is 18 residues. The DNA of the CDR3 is TGCGCCAGCAGCCAAGATTCCCACGGGGCAGGGGGTAGCTATGGCTACACCTTC. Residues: CASSQDSHGAGGSYGYTF.

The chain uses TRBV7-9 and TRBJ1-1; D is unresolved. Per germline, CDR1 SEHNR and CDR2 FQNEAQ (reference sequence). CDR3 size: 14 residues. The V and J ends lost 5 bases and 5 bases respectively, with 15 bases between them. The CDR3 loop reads CASSLLTKRTEAFF. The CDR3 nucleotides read TGTGCCAGCAGCCTCCTTACGAAACGGACTGAAGCTTTCTTT.

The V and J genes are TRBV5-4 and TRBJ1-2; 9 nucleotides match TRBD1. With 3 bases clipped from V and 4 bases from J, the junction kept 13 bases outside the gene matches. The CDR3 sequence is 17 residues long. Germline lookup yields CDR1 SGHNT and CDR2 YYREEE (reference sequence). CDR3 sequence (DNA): TGTGCCAGCAGCTACGGAACAACGGACAGGGGTTCCTATGGCTACACCTTC. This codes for CASSYGTTDRGSYGYTF. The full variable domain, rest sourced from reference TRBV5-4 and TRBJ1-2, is ETGVTQSPTHLIKTRGQQVTLRCSSQSGHNTVSWYQQALGQGPQFIFQYYREEENGRGNFPPRFSGLQFPNYSSELNVNALELDDSALYLCASSYGTTDRGSYGYTFGSGTRLTVV.

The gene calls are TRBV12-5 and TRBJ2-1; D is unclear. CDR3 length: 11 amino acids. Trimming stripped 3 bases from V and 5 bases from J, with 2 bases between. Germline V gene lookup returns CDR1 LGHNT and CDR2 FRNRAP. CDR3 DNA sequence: TGTGCTAGTGGTTTAAACAATGAGCAGTTCTTC. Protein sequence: CASGLNNEQFF.

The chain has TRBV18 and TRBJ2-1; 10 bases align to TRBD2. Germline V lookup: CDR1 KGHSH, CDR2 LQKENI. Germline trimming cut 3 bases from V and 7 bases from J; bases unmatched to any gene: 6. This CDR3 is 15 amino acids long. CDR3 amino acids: CASSPLAGAVNEQFF. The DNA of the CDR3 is TGTGCCAGCTCACCTCTAGCGGGGGCGGTGAATGAGCAGTTCTTC.